The sequence of this T cell receptor beta chain was determined in a study of resident and recirculating memory T cells in vitiligo. Study background: Epidermis came from shave biopsies of lesional and nonlesional sites, plus PBMCs. Genomic DNA was extracted from whole homogenized samples, with no cell sorting.

Patients had to be free of confetti depigmentation, indicating active vitiligo. Anyone treated within the previous three months was excluded. Assay: immunoSEQ multiplex PCR; the TCRdb copy retains only in-frame clones and omits some. The data show 72,000 or so clones, with about 91% seen just once and approximately 5.4% held by the top ten. This clone has only one observation. V dropped 6 bases and J dropped 4; count of bases not matched to a gene: 4. CDR3 length: 14 amino acids. Per the germline V gene, CDR1 is SEHNR and CDR2 is FQNEAQ (reference sequence). The sequence was obtained from a male donor with vitiligo. This chain links TRBV7-9 with TRBJ2-1; 9 positions agree with TRBD2. Material for sequencing was blood. CDR3 DNA: TGTGCCAGCAGGCCGACTAGCGGATACAATGAGCAGTTCTTC. This codes for CASRPTSGYNEQFF. Together with reference TRBV7-9 and TRBJ2-1, the CDR3 gives the full variable domain: DTGVSQNPRHKITKRGQNVTFRCDPISEHNRLYWYRQTLGQGPEFLTYFQNEAQLEKSRLLSDRFSAERPKGSFSTLEIQRTEQGDSAMYLCASRPTSGYNEQFFGPGTRLTVL.